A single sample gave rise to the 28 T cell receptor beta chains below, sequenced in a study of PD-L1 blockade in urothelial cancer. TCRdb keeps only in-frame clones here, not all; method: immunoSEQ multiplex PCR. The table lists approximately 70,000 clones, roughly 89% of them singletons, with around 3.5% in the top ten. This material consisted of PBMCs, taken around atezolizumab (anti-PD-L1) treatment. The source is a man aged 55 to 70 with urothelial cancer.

This CDR3 is CASSARLGSNTIYF. CDR3 bases: TGTGCCAGCAGCGCCAGACTCGGCAGTAACACCATATATTTT. This chain uses TRBV9 with TRBJ1-3; D gene uncertain. The CDR3 is 14 residues long. V lost 3 bases and J 7 bases, leaving 14 bases between the germline ends. Germline V lookup: CDR1 SGDLS, CDR2 YYNGEE. The full variable domain, completed using reference TRBV9 and TRBJ1-3, is DSGVTQTPKHLITATGQRVTLRCSPRSGDLSVYWYQQSLDQGLQFLIQYYNGEERAKGNILERFSAQQFPDLHSELNLSSLELGDSALYFCASSARLGSNTIYFGEGSWLTVV.

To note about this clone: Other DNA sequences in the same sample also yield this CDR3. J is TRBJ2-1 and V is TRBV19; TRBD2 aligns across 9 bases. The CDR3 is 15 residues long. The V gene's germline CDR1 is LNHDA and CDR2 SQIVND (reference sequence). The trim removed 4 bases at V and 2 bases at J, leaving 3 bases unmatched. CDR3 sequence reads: CASSKASGAYNEQFF. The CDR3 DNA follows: TGTGCCAGTAGTAAGGCTAGCGGGGCCTACAATGAGCAGTTCTTC.

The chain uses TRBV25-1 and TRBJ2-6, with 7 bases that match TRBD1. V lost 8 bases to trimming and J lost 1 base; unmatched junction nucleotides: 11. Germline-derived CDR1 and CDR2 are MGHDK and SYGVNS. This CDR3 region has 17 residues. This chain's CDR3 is CASSHRTGQSGANVLTF. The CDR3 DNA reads TGTGCCAGCTCCCACCGGACAGGCCAGTCTGGGGCCAACGTCCTGACTTTC. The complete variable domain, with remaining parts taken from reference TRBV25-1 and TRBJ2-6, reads EADIYQTPRYLVIGTGKKITLECSQTMGHDKMYWYQQDPGMELHLIHYSYGVNSTEKGDLSSESTVSRIRTEHFPLTLESARPSHTSQYLCASSHRTGQSGANVLTFGAGSRLTVL.

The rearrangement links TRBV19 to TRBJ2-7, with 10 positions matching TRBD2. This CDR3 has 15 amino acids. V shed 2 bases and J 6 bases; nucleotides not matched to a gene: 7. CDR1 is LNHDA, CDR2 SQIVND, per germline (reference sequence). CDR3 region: CASSIQPSGSAEQYF. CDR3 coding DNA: TGTGCCAGTAGTATACAGCCTAGCGGGAGTGCCGAGCAGTACTTC.

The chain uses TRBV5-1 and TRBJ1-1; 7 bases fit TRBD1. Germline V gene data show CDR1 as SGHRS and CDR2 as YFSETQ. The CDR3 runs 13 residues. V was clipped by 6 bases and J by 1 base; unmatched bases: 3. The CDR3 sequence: CASNQGENTEAFF. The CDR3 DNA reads TGCGCCAGCAATCAGGGGGAGAACACTGAAGCTTTCTTT.

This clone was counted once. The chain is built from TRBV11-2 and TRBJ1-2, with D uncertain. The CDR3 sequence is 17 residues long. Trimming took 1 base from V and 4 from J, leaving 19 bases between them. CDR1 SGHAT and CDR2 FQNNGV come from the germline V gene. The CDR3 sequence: CASSLVVGAANFYGYTF. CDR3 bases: TGTGCCAGCAGCTTAGTCGTTGGAGCAGCAAACTTCTATGGCTACACCTTC.

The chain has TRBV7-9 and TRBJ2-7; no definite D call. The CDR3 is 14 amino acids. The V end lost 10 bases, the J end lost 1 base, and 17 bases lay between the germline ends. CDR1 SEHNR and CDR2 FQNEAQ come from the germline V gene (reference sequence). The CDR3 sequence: CATSAGTLSYEQYF. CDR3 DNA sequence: TGTGCCACGTCAGCAGGTACCCTATCCTACGAGCAGTACTTC.

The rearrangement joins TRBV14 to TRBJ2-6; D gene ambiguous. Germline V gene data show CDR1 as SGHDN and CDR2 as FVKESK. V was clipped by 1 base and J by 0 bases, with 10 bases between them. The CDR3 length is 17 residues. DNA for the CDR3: TGTGCCAGCAGCCAAGGGATATCGGGCTCTGGGGCCAACGTCCTGACTTTC. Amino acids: CASSQGISGSGANVLTF.

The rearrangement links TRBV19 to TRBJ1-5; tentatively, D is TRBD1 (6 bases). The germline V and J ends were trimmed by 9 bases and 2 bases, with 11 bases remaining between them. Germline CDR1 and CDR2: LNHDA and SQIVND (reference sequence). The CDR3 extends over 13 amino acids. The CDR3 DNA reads TGTGCCAGCCTAGGGGGGGGCAATCAGCCCCAGCATTTT. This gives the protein CASLGGGNQPQHF.

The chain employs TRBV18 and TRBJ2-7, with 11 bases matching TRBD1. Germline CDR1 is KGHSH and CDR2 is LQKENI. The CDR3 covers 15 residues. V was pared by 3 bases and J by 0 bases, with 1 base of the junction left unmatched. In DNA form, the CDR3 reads TGTGCCAGCTCACCGGGACAGGGGGGCTCCTACGAGCAGTACTTC. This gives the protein CASSPGQGGSYEQYF.

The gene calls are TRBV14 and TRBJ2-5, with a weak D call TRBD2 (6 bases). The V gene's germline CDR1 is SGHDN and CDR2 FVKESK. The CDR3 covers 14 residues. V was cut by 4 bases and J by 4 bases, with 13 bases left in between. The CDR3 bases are TGTGCCAGCAGCCCAACCCAGGGAGGAGAGACCCAGTACTTC. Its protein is CASSPTQGGETQYF.

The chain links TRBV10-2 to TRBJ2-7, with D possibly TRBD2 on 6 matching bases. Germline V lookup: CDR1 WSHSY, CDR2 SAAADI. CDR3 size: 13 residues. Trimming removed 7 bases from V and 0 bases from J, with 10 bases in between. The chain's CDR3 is CASTAGSSYEQYF. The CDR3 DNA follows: TGCGCCAGCACCGCGGGGTCCTCCTACGAGCAGTACTTC.

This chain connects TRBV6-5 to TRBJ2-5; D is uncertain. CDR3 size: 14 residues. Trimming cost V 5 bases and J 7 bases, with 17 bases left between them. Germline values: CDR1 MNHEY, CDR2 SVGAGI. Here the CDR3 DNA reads TGTGCCAGCAGTATGGGCTCTATCAGTGCGACCCAGTACTTC. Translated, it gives CASSMGSISATQYF.

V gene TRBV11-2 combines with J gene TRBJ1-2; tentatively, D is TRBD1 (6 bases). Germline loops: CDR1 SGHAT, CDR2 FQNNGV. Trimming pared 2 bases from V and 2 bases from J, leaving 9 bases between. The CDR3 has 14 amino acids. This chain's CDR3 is CASSLRTANYGYTF. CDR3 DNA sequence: TGTGCCAGCAGCTTAAGGACAGCCAACTATGGCTACACCTTC. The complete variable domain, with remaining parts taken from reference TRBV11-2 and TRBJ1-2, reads EAGVAQSPRYKIIEKRQSVAFWCNPISGHATLYWYQQILGQGPKLLIQFQNNGVVDDSQLPKDRFSAERLKGVDSTLKIQPAKLEDSAVYLCASSLRTANYGYTFGSGTRLTVV.

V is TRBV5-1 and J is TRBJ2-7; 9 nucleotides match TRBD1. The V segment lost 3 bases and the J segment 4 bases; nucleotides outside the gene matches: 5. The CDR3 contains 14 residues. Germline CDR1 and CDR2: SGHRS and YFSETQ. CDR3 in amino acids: CASSYWTGEYEQYF. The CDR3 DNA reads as TGCGCCAGCAGCTATTGGACAGGGGAGTACGAGCAGTACTTC.

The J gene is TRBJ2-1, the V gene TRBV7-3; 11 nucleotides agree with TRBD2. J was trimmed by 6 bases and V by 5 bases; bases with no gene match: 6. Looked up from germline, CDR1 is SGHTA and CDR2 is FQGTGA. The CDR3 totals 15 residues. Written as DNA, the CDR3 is TGTGCCAGCAGCCTACTAGCGGGGGTTCTCAATGAGCAGTTCTTC. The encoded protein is CASSLLAGVLNEQFF.

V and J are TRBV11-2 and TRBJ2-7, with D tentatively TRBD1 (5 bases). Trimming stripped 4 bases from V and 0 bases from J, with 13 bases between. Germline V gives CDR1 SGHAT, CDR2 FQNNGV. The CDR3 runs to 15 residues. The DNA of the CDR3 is TGTGCCAGCAGCTCCCCCCGACAGAGCTCCTACGAGCAGTACTTC. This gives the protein CASSSPRQSSYEQYF.

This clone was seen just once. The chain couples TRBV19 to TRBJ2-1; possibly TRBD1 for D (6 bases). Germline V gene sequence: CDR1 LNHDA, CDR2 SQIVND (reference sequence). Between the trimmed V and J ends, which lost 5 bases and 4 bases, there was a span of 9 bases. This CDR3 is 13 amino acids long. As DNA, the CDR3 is TGTGCCAGTAGTTCCGGGACATACAATGAGCAGTTCTTC. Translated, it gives CASSSGTYNEQFF.

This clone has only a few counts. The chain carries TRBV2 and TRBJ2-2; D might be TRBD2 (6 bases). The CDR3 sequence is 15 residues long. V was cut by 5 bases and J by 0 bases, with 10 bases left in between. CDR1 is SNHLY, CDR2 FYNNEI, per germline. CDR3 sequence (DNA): TGTGCCAGCAGTACAGCGGGTGCGAACACCGGGGAGCTGTTTTTT. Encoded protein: CASSTAGANTGELFF.

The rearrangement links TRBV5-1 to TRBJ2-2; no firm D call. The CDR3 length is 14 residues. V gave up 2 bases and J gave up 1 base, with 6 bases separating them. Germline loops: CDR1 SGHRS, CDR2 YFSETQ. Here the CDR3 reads CASSFQQNTGELFF. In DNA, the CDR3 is TGCGCCAGCAGCTTCCAACAGAACACCGGGGAGCTGTTTTTT.

CDR3 DNA: TGTGCCAGCAGCGCCCCGGGACAGGGAAAGGGCAATCAGCCCCAGCATTTT. This codes for CASSAPGQGKGNQPQHF. The chain employs TRBV7-2 and TRBJ1-5; 9 nucleotides match TRBD1. Unmatched junction bases numbered 10, after V lost 5 bases and J lost 2 bases. The CDR3 sequence is 17 residues long. The germline V gene has CDR1 SGHTA and CDR2 FQGNSA.

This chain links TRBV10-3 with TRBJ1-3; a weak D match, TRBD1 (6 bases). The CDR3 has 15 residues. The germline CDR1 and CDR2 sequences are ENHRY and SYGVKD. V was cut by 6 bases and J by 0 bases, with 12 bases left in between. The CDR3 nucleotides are TGTGCCATCAGGGCAATAGGGGGCTCTGGAAACACCATATATTTT. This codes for CAIRAIGGSGNTIYF.

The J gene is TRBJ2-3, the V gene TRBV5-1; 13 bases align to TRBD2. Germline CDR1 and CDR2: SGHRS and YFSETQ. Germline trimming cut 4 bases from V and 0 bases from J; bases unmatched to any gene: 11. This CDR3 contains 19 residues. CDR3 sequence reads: CASSARGTSGVSSTDTQYF. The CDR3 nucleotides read TGCGCCAGCAGCGCCCGGGGGACTAGCGGGGTTAGCAGCACAGATACGCAGTATTTT.

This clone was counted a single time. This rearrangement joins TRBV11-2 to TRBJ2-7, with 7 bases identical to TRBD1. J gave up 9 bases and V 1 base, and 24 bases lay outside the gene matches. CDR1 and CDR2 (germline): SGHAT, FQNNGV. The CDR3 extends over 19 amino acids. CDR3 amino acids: CASSLVGGSVGSRMGGQYF. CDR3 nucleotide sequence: TGTGCCAGCAGCTTAGTAGGGGGCTCGGTGGGTTCGAGGATGGGTGGGCAGTACTTC.

The CDR3 protein is CASSPGGTGNYEQYF. CDR3 DNA sequence: TGTGCCAGCAGCCCCGGTGGGACAGGGAACTACGAGCAGTACTTC. This chain links TRBV5-4 with TRBJ2-7; 9 bases fit TRBD1. The CDR3 totals 15 residues. Trimming took 4 bases from V and 3 from J; bases not matched to a gene: 8. CDR1 SGHNT and CDR2 YYREEE come from the germline V gene (reference sequence).

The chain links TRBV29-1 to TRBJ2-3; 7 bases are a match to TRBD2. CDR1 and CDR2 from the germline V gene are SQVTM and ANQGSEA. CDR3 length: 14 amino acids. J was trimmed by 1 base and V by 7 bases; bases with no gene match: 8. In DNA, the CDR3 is TGCAGCGGCCGCCGCAGCGGGGGCACAGATACGCAGTATTTT. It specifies CSGRRSGGTDTQYF.

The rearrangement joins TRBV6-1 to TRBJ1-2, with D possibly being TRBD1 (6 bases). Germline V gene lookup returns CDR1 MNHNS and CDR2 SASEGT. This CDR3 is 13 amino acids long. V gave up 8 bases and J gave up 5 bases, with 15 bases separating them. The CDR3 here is CASSIVTGYGYTF. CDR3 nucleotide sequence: TGTGCCAGCTCCATTGTTACAGGGTATGGCTACACCTTC.

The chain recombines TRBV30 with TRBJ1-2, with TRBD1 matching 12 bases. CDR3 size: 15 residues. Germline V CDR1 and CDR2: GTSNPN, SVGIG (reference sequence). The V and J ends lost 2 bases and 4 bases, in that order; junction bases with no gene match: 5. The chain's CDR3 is CAWSTGTGGGYGYTF. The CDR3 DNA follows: TGTGCCTGGAGTACCGGGACAGGGGGCGGCTATGGCTACACCTTC.